The 26 T cell receptor beta chains presented below share a single source sample, sequenced in a study of blood T cells in healthy people across ages. A second PCR of 7 to 11 cycles used a sample-barcoded 5' primer and a J-beta primer mix. One entry per CDR3 protein results from TCRdb running MiXCR on the 5' RACE reads. In the table there are some 1.7 million distinct CDR3 sequences, roughly 27% of which are singletons. Specimen: blood. The receptors come from a woman aged 25-40 years in good health.

This sequence joins TRBV27 and TRBJ2-3; 11 positions match TRBD2. The CDR3 is made up of 16 amino acids. Germline loops: CDR1 MNHEY, CDR2 SMNVEV (reference sequence). The J segment lost 4 bases and the V segment lost 4 bases, leaving 7 bases of the junction unmatched. This CDR3 reads CASSSLSGRAADTQYF. The CDR3 DNA reads TGTGCCAGCAGTTCACTTAGCGGGAGGGCCGCAGATACGCAGTATTTT.

This CDR3 reads CSAGQGANYGYTF. CDR3 coding DNA: TGCAGCGCTGGACAGGGGGCGAACTATGGCTACACCTTC. The V gene is TRBV29-1, the J gene TRBJ1-2, with 11 bases matching TRBD1. The V and J ends lost 7 bases and 2 bases, in that order; junction bases with no gene match: 3. The CDR3 consists of 13 residues. Germline V gene data show CDR1 as SQVTM and CDR2 as ANQGSEA.

This clonotype was seen a handful of times. This sequence joins TRBV20-1 and TRBJ2-1; 16 nucleotides match TRBD2. This CDR3 is built from 15 residues. Germline CDR1 reads DFQATT; CDR2 reads SNEGSKA (reference sequence). V lost 0 bases, J lost 15 bases, and 8 bases stayed unmatched. The DNA for the CDR3 is TGCAGTGCTAGAGAAACCGGGACTAGCGGGGGGGCCCCGTTCTTC. Its translation: CSARETGTSGGAPFF.

The sample holds many counts of this clonotype. V gene TRBV12-5 combines with J gene TRBJ2-7, with a possible D match to TRBD1 (6 bases). The CDR3 has 17 residues. V lost 1 base, J lost 4 bases, and 20 bases lay in between. The germline CDR1 and CDR2 sequences are LGHNT and FRNRAP. CDR3 loop: CASGLARPGQVTYEQYF. Here the CDR3 DNA reads TGTGCTAGTGGTTTGGCCCGCCCGGGACAAGTAACTTACGAGCAGTACTTC.

The genes are TRBV5-1 and TRBJ2-7, with 14 nucleotides matching TRBD2. Trimming at V came to 5 bases and at J to 5 bases, leaving 6 bases not matched to a gene. Germline V CDR1 and CDR2: SGHRS, YFSETQ. CDR3 length: 15 amino acids. This chain's CDR3 is CASRSPGLAGDEQYF. The CDR3 nucleotides read TGCGCCAGCAGATCTCCGGGACTAGCGGGGGACGAGCAGTACTTC.

The V gene is TRBV7-8, the J gene TRBJ2-4, with D unresolved. Germline lookup yields CDR1 SGHVS and CDR2 FQNEAQ. The CDR3 spans 15 residues. V lost 0 bases to trimming and J lost 5 bases, with 11 bases between them. The CDR3 protein is CASSLATRTENIQYF. In DNA form, the CDR3 reads TGTGCCAGCAGCTTAGCAACACGTACAGAAAACATTCAGTACTTC.

The chain uses TRBV6-4 and TRBJ2-1; the D call may be TRBD1 or TRBD2 (5 bases each). This CDR3 spans 13 amino acids. CDR1 and CDR2 (germline): MRHNA, SNTAGT. V lost 6 bases and J lost 9, with 15 bases in between. The CDR3 reads CASRGTLDGEQFF. Written as DNA, the CDR3 is TGTGCCAGCAGGGGGACGTTAGACGGTGAGCAGTTCTTC.

This clonotype was counted ten times or more. A much larger clone differs by one base, so this may be a read error. The chain couples TRBV7-2 to TRBJ2-6; the D gene is possibly TRBD2 (5 bases). CDR1 is SGHTA, CDR2 FQGNSA, per germline. The CDR3 is 15 residues long. Trimming removed 5 bases from V and 1 base from J, with 9 bases in between. The CDR3 spells CASSDGISGANVLTF. CDR3 in DNA: TGTGCCAGCAGCGACGGGATATCTGGGGCCAACGTCCTGACTTTC.

This clonotype was observed a handful of times. This rearrangement joins TRBV4-1 to TRBJ1-2; D not certain. V was pared by 1 base and J by 3 bases, with 9 bases between. The CDR3 consists of 14 residues. In germline, CDR1 is MGHRA, CDR2 YSYEKL. The CDR3 bases are TGCGCCAGCAGCCAAGGCGGCGGTTACTATGGCTACACCTTC. Its protein is CASSQGGGYYGYTF.

In this sample, this clonotype turned up a few times. The chain uses TRBV7-9 and TRBJ2-4, with D tentatively TRBD2 (5 bases). Germline CDR1 is SEHNR and CDR2 is FQNEAQ (reference sequence). V lost 3 bases and J 13 bases, leaving 16 bases between the germline ends. The CDR3 consists of 13 residues. The CDR3 DNA reads TGTGCCAGCAGCTTTTCCGCCGGCAGCGGCCAGTACTTC. This codes for CASSFSAGSGQYF.

This clonotype was counted only a few times. V and J are TRBV28 and TRBJ2-5; 9 nucleotides line up with TRBD1. The J call may be mistaken, given a closer DNA end match to TRBJ2-7. The CDR3 is 15 amino acids. Germline V gives CDR1 MDHEN, CDR2 SYDVKM. CDR3: CASMGSGQGHYEQYF. In nucleotides, the CDR3 is TGTGCCAGCATGGGTTCGGGACAGGGTCACTACGAGCAGTACTTC.

This clonotype was detected only once. The chain links TRBV7-2 to TRBJ2-7; D is perhaps TRBD1 (5 bases). The J call may be wrong; the DNA end is better matched by TRBJ2-5. CDR3 length equals 15 residues. Germline V gene data show CDR1 as SGHTA and CDR2 as FQGNSA. CDR3 nucleotides: TGTGCCAGCAGCTTTCAGGCAGGGCTGGGAGAGACCCAGTACTTC. Its translation is CASSFQAGLGETQYF.

This clonotype was picked up one time. The rearrangement links TRBV12-3 or TRBV12-4 to TRBJ2-2, with TRBD2 matching 8 bases. This CDR3 contains 15 residues. V lost 1 base, J lost 7 bases, and 5 bases stayed unmatched. CDR3 coding DNA: TGTGCCAGCAGTTTAGACGGGGGGGGCATCGGGGAGCTGTTTTTT. Translating gives CASSLDGGGIGELFF.

The rearrangement uses TRBV20-1 and TRBJ2-7; 10 positions match TRBD2. The CDR3 runs to 12 residues. Germline V gene sequence: CDR1 DFQATT, CDR2 SNEGSKA (reference sequence). V lost 4 bases to trimming and J lost 7 bases; unmatched junction nucleotides: 4. CDR3 protein: CSAKLAGTEQYF. For the CDR3, the DNA is TGCAGTGCTAAACTAGCGGGGACTGAGCAGTACTTC.

This clonotype was seen ten or more times. This sequence joins TRBV9 and TRBJ2-7; D is perhaps TRBD1 (6 bases). Deletions cut 5 bases from V and 1 base from J, with 10 bases between. The CDR3 has 13 amino acids. Germline CDR1 and CDR2: SGDLS and YYNGEE. CDR3 coding DNA: TGTGCCAGCAGTGAAGGACAGTCCTACGAGCAGTACTTC. It translates to CASSEGQSYEQYF.

The CDR3 sequence is CASSLGRDHRQIIYNEQFF. DNA of the CDR3: TGTGCCAGCAGTTTAGGTCGGGACCACCGACAAATCATCTACAATGAGCAGTTCTTC. The rearrangement joins TRBV12-3 or TRBV12-4 to TRBJ2-1; D possibly matches TRBD1 or TRBD2 (5 bases each). CDR3 length: 19 amino acids. V lost 1 base, J lost 3 bases, and 22 bases lay in between.

This clonotype showed up many times. This CDR3 is CASSQVQRPTDTQYF. As DNA, the CDR3 is TGCGCCAGCAGCCAAGTCCAGCGGCCTACAGATACGCAGTATTTT. The chain is built from TRBV4-1 and TRBJ2-3, with D maybe TRBD2 (5 bases). Looked up from germline, CDR1 is MGHRA and CDR2 is YSYEKL. V shed 1 base and J shed 3 bases, with 11 bases lying between them. The CDR3 consists of 15 residues.

The chain is built from TRBV29-1 and TRBJ2-4, with 16 bases that match TRBD2. Germline assignment: CDR1 SQVTM and CDR2 ANQGSEA. This CDR3 has 16 residues. After removal of 0 bases from V and 13 bases from J, the junction contained 9 bases not matched to a gene. As DNA, the CDR3 is TGCAGCGTTGAAGAACGGGGACTAGCGGGAGGGAATGAGCAGTACTTC. Translating it yields CSVEERGLAGGNEQYF.

This chain joins TRBV5-4 and TRBJ2-3; 8 positions match TRBD2. The CDR3 has 16 residues. Germline lookup yields CDR1 SGHNT and CDR2 YYREEE (reference sequence). V lost 4 bases and J lost 3; bases outside the gene matches: 10. CDR3 residues: CASSPAGGARTDTQYF. The CDR3, as DNA: TGTGCCAGCAGCCCTGCCGGGGGGGCTAGGACAGATACGCAGTATTTT.

The rearrangement uses TRBV7-9 and TRBJ1-2; 10 positions match TRBD1. Germline V lookup: CDR1 SEHNR, CDR2 FQNEAQ (reference sequence). The junction had 7 bases not matched to a gene; V was cut back by 5 bases and J by 7 bases. The CDR3 has 14 amino acids. The CDR3 reads CASSLGQGGSGYTF. The CDR3 nucleotides read TGTGCCAGCAGCCTAGGACAGGGGGGCAGTGGCTACACCTTC. Supplemented by reference TRBV7-9 and TRBJ1-2, the full variable domain reads DTGVSQNPRHKITKRGQNVTFRCDPISEHNRLYWYRQTLGQGPEFLTYFQNEAQLEKSRLLSDRFSAERPKGSFSTLEIQRTEQGDSAMYLCASSLGQGGSGYTFGSGTRLTVV.

Comments on this clonotype: This may come from a read error, since a much larger clone is one base off. This chain joins TRBV4-3 and TRBJ2-7, with D perhaps TRBD1 or TRBD2 (5 bases each). The J call is uncertain, as TRBJ2-5 better fits the DNA end. CDR3 length equals 15 residues. Germline CDR1 LGHNA, CDR2 YSLEER. CDR3 amino acids: CASSHRDGEGETQYF. Written as DNA, the CDR3 is TGCGCCAGCAGCCACCGGGACGGCGAAGGGGAGACCCAGTACTTC.

DNA for the CDR3: TGTGCCAGCAGCCTCCGAAGGGGGGCGGGAGGGCCGAGTGAGAGCAATGAGCAGTTCTTC. Protein: CASSLRRGAGGPSESNEQFF. The chain recombines TRBV11-2 with TRBJ2-1, with TRBD2 matching over 9 bases. The CDR3 totals 20 residues. The germline V gene encodes CDR1 SGHAT and CDR2 FQNNGV. V gave up 5 bases and J gave up 6 bases; unmatched junction bases: 23.

This clonotype appeared a few times. The V and J genes are TRBV10-2 and TRBJ2-3, with D unclear. CDR1 is WSHSY and CDR2 is SAAADI in the germline V gene. This CDR3 spans 13 amino acids. Trimming took 4 bases from V and 14 from J, leaving 19 bases between them. CDR3 DNA: TGCGCCAGCAGTGGATTCATCGAGCGTCAACTGTATTTT. Residues: CASSGFIERQLYF.

The chain links TRBV6-2 or TRBV6-3 to TRBJ2-1, with TRBD2 matching 7 bases. The CDR3 spans 16 residues. Germline V gives CDR1 MNHEY, CDR2 SVGEGT. J was trimmed by 0 bases and V by 6 bases; bases with no gene match: 8. Here the CDR3 reads CASSPHGRSSYNEQFF. The CDR3, as DNA: TGTGCCAGCAGCCCTCACGGGAGGAGCTCCTACAATGAGCAGTTCTTC.

The chain links TRBV6-6 to TRBJ1-3; D is perhaps TRBD1 (5 bases). The CDR3 loop spans 15 amino acids. Trimming removed 2 bases at V and 1 base at J, with 9 bases between. The germline V gene encodes CDR1 MNHNY and CDR2 SVGAGI (reference sequence). Here the CDR3 DNA reads TGTGCCAGCAGTTACGAGGGGCTATCTGGAAACACCATATATTTT. It translates to CASSYEGLSGNTIYF.

This clonotype was picked up a small number of times. This sequence joins TRBV28 and TRBJ2-7, with 8 bases identical to TRBD2. The CDR3 is 11 residues long. Germline values: CDR1 MDHEN, CDR2 SYDVKM. V trimming: 9 bases; J trimming: 4 bases; junction bases outside the gene matches: 2. CDR3 sequence (DNA): TGTGCCAGTGGGACTAGGTACGAGCAGTACTTC. This sequence encodes CASGTRYEQYF.